Presented here are 16 T cell receptor beta chains from one specimen sequenced in a study of beta chain features in type 1 diabetes. Isolated RNA was reverse transcribed in full, so expressed TCRB transcripts were sequenced. Sequenced by immunoSEQ multiplex PCR; TCRdb stores in-frame clones only, minus some. The sample has 150,000 to 200,000 clones, about 13% seen once. Sample: central memory CD4+ T cells from blood. The receptors shown here come from a woman between 18 and 29 years old in good health.

A few counts support this clone. The chain uses TRBV5-1 and TRBJ2-5; weak D call: TRBD2 (5 bases). Germline CDR1 is SGHRS and CDR2 is YFSETQ. The CDR3 has 15 residues. The V and J ends lost 4 bases and 6 bases respectively, with 19 bases between them. The CDR3, as DNA: TGCGCCAGCAGCGTTTCGGTTGAAGGCGGGCAGACCCAGTACTTC. As protein: CASSVSVEGGQTQYF.

In this sample, this clone turned up a few times. The rearrangement links TRBV30 to TRBJ1-2; D perhaps matches TRBD1 (5 bases). Per the germline V gene, CDR1 is GTSNPN and CDR2 is SVGIG (reference sequence). The CDR3 extends over 10 amino acids. The CDR3 loop is CAGGDYGYTF. CDR3 DNA: TGTGCTGGGGGGGACTATGGCTACACCTTC.

The chain uses TRBV9 and TRBJ2-2; no firm D call. This CDR3 comprises 14 residues. With 4 bases removed from V and 6 bases from J, the gap between germline ends came to 13 bases. CDR1 is SGDLS and CDR2 is YYNGEE in the germline V gene. The CDR3 loop is CASSPYLPSGELFF. CDR3 DNA sequence: TGTGCCAGCAGCCCCTACCTTCCCTCCGGGGAGCTGTTTTTT.

The rearrangement links TRBV7-3 to TRBJ2-2; 11 nucleotides agree with TRBD2. With V trimmed by 5 bases and J by 5 bases, 4 bases remained unmatched. The CDR3 covers 15 residues. Per germline, CDR1 SGHTA and CDR2 FQGTGA. The DNA for the CDR3 is TGTGCCAGCAGCCCGACTAGCGGGACGACCGGGGAGCTGTTTTTT. Its protein is CASSPTSGTTGELFF.

The chain joins TRBV28 to TRBJ2-7, with 7 nucleotides matching TRBD1. After removal of 6 bases from V and 6 bases from J, the junction contained 14 bases not matched to a gene. The germline V gene has CDR1 MDHEN and CDR2 SYDVKM. The CDR3 loop spans 15 amino acids. The CDR3 sequence: CASRTNRGAGGEQYF. In nucleotides, the CDR3 is TGTGCCAGCAGAACCAACCGGGGCGCAGGGGGCGAGCAGTACTTC.

This clone is medium-sized (0.01 to 0.1%) in the sample. The genes are TRBV28 and TRBJ2-1; 9 positions match TRBD2. The length of the CDR3 is 14 residues. Trimming cost V 6 bases and J 8 bases; bases outside gene matches: 8. Germline CDR1 and CDR2: MDHEN and SYDVKM. In DNA form, the CDR3 reads TGTGCCAGCAGCGCGGGAGGGCCGAAATATGAGCAGTTCTTC. Translating gives CASSAGGPKYEQFF.

This clone showed up just a few times. The chain uses TRBV7-8 and TRBJ2-1; 7 nucleotides line up with TRBD2. Germline CDR1 and CDR2: SGHVS and FQNEAQ. V lost 2 bases to trimming and J lost 7 bases; unmatched junction nucleotides: 11. The CDR3 has 16 amino acids. CDR3 in amino acids: CASSLLLATSYNEQFF. The CDR3 DNA is TGTGCCAGCAGCTTACTACTAGCGACCTCGTATAATGAGCAGTTCTTC.

The chain employs TRBV7-2 and TRBJ2-1; D perhaps matches TRBD1 (6 bases). The germline gives CDR1 SGHTA, CDR2 FQGNSA. Between the trimmed V and J ends, which lost 5 bases and 0 bases, there was a span of 11 bases. This CDR3 is built from 15 residues. CDR3 loop: CASSPRTDSYNEQFF. The CDR3 DNA reads as TGTGCCAGCAGCCCACGGACAGACTCCTACAATGAGCAGTTCTTC.

This clone was observed a handful of times. The V gene is TRBV30, the J gene TRBJ2-1; 10 bases align to TRBD1. V lost 4 bases and J lost 6; bases outside the gene matches: 6. This CDR3 contains 14 residues. Germline values: CDR1 GTSNPN, CDR2 SVGIG (reference sequence). The CDR3 region has the DNA TGTGCCTGGACCCGGGGACAGGGGATCAATGAGCAGTTCTTC. Its translation is CAWTRGQGINEQFF.

This clone was detected only a few times. This chain connects TRBV7-9 to TRBJ2-3; 10 nucleotides agree with TRBD2. After removal of 5 bases from V and 1 base from J, the junction contained 6 bases not matched to a gene. CDR3 length equals 16 residues. The germline V gene encodes CDR1 SEHNR and CDR2 FQNEAQ (reference sequence). CDR3 sequence: CASSITLAGGTDTQYF. DNA of the CDR3: TGTGCCAGCAGCATTACCCTAGCGGGAGGCACAGATACGCAGTATTTT.

Only a few counts were recorded for this clone. The chain joins TRBV5-1 to TRBJ2-3; possible D gene TRBD2, 6 bases. Trimming cost V 0 bases and J 0 bases, with 17 bases left between them. CDR1 SGHRS and CDR2 YFSETQ come from the germline V gene. The length of the CDR3 is 18 residues. For the CDR3, the DNA is TGCGCCAGCAGCTTGGGGCCTAGCGTCCCCTCTAGCACAGATACGCAGTATTTT. This gives the protein CASSLGPSVPSSTDTQYF.

This chain connects TRBV15 to TRBJ1-5, with 7 bases identical to TRBD1. With V trimmed by 7 bases and J by 1 base, 1 base remained unmatched. The V gene's germline CDR1 is LNHNV and CDR2 YYDKDF (reference sequence). CDR3 length equals 13 residues. The CDR3 protein is CATMDRSNQPQHF. The DNA of the CDR3 is TGTGCCACCATGGACAGGAGCAATCAGCCCCAGCATTTT.

The chain has TRBV5-1 and TRBJ2-1, with 11 bases identical to TRBD2. Germline V CDR1 and CDR2: SGHRS, YFSETQ. CDR3 length: 18 residues. The junction had 19 bases not matched to a gene; V was cut back by 7 bases and J by 7 bases. The CDR3 nucleotides are TGCGCCAGCTACGAGACACCAACTAGCGGGAGAGGTGGGAATGAGCAGTTCTTC. Translated: CASYETPTSGRGGNEQFF.

The rearrangement joins TRBV28 to TRBJ1-2; 8 nucleotides agree with TRBD1. This CDR3 region has 15 residues. Trimming at V came to 5 bases and at J to 0 bases, leaving 5 bases not matched to a gene. CDR1 MDHEN and CDR2 SYDVKM come from the germline V gene. The CDR3 loop reads CASSTNRGANYGYTF. CDR3 coding DNA: TGTGCCAGCAGTACCAACAGGGGGGCTAACTATGGCTACACCTTC.

The chain carries TRBV15 and TRBJ2-7; 7 bases are shared with TRBD1. V trimming: 3 bases; J trimming: 3 bases; junction bases outside the gene matches: 5. Per germline, CDR1 LNHNV and CDR2 YYDKDF (reference sequence). The CDR3 is 14 amino acids. This chain's CDR3 is CATSRTGQNYEQYF. CDR3 DNA sequence: TGTGCCACCAGCAGGACGGGACAGAACTACGAGCAGTACTTC.

This clone showed up just a few times. The chain is built from TRBV4-1 and TRBJ2-3; 13 bases match TRBD2. Per germline, CDR1 MGHRA and CDR2 YSYEKL. V shed 0 bases, J shed 5 bases, and the junction held 8 bases outside the gene matches. The CDR3 consists of 18 residues. CDR3 in DNA: TGCGCCAGCAGCCAAGATCGGACTAGCGGGAGTGGGGGAGATACGCAGTATTTT. It translates to CASSQDRTSGSGGDTQYF.